Shown below are 5 T cell receptor beta chains from a single sample sequenced in a study of OX40 agonist ivuxolimab in advanced cancers. Method: immunoSEQ multiplex PCR; TCRdb's copy keeps in-frame clones and lacks some. The repertoire holds approximately 15,000 clones, with about four fifths as singletons. Source: CD4+ or CD8+ T cells sorted from blood, taken in a trial of the OX40 agonist ivuxolimab. These receptors were collected from an adult with an advanced solid tumor such as melanoma, head and neck, liver or kidney cancer.

This chain links TRBV11-2 with TRBJ1-2; tentative D call: TRBD1 (6 bases). V lost 1 base to trimming and J lost 7 bases, with 13 bases between them. CDR3 length equals 14 residues. The germline gives CDR1 SGHAT, CDR2 FQNNGV. The CDR3 loop is CASSLGYGGGGYTF. The CDR3 DNA sequence: TGTGCCAGCAGCTTAGGCTATGGAGGGGGTGGCTACACCTTC. Using reference TRBV11-2 and TRBJ1-2 for the parts outside the CDR3, the full variable domain is EAGVAQSPRYKIIEKRQSVAFWCNPISGHATLYWYQQILGQGPKLLIQFQNNGVVDDSQLPKDRFSAERLKGVDSTLKIQPAKLEDSAVYLCASSLGYGGGGYTFGSGTRLTVV.

J is TRBJ2-1 and V is TRBV6-5, with 16 nucleotides matching TRBD2. The junction had 4 bases not matched to a gene; V was cut back by 5 bases and J by 9 bases. The germline CDR1 and CDR2 sequences are MNHEY and SVGAGI. This CDR3 spans 15 amino acids. This CDR3 is CASSGTSGGAGEQFF. For the CDR3, the DNA is TGTGCCAGCAGTGGGACTAGCGGGGGGGCAGGTGAGCAGTTCTTC.

This clone is judged hyperexpanded. J is TRBJ2-6 and V is TRBV5-1, with D hard to call. V was cut by 4 bases and J by 4 bases, with 12 bases left in between. Germline assignment: CDR1 SGHRS and CDR2 YFSETQ. This CDR3 contains 15 residues. Here the CDR3 DNA reads TGCGCCAGCAGCCCTTTATATCCAGGGGCCAACGTCCTGACTTTC. Its protein is CASSPLYPGANVLTF.

CDR3 DNA: TGCGCCAGCAGCCATCCGGGACTAGCGGCCTACGAGCAGTACTTC. It translates to CASSHPGLAAYEQYF. The chain joins TRBV4-1 to TRBJ2-7, with 11 positions matching TRBD2. Trimming at V came to 3 bases and at J to 2 bases, leaving 3 bases not matched to a gene. Germline CDR1 is MGHRA and CDR2 is YSYEKL. The CDR3 consists of 15 residues.

The rearrangement joins TRBV27 to TRBJ1-5; D not resolved. Per the germline V gene, CDR1 is MNHEY and CDR2 is SMNVEV (reference sequence). Deletions cut 0 bases from V and 6 bases from J, with 6 bases between. This CDR3 is 13 amino acids long. In DNA form, the CDR3 reads TGTGCCAGCAGTTTATCGGAACGTCAGCCCCAGCATTTT. It encodes CASSLSERQPQHF.